A selection of T cell receptor beta chains follows, all from one sample in a study of cytomegalovirus exposure and HLA in healthy donors. TCRdb keeps only in-frame clones here, not all; method: immunoSEQ multiplex PCR. The table shows around 100,000 clones, with 65% to 80% occurring only once. The specimen was PBMCs. These receptors all stem from a woman in her thirties or forties in good health and CMV-seronegative. Both conserved end residues are trimmed from each CDR3. D genes are given only for firm matches. Part of the rows lack a size; the others show once, few, many or a class for expanded clones.

>TRBV27|TRBD1|-
ASSPNSGGSGNQPQH
>TRBV27|-|-
ASSLPRGTQY
>TRBV18|TRBD2|-
ASSPSGPSGRGEQF
>TRBV5-6|TRBD1|-
ASRKQGMNTEAF
>TRBV23-1|-|-
ASAGPKTGKLCGYT
>TRBV9|-|-
ASSVSSPTDTQY
>TRBV7-2|-|-
ASSTHQPGQSVGNIQY
>TRBV9|-|-
ASSVASLLTGYNEQF
>TRBV6-6|-|-
ASSGGLEANYGYT
>TRBV5-4|TRBD1|few
ASSSQGAEAF
>TRBV11-2|TRBD2|-
ASSLLGLANEQF
>TRBV10-1|TRBD2|-
ASSDLSGGSYNEQF
>TRBV5-5|-|-
ASSLAGWGEVRNNEQF
>TRBV19|TRBD1|-
ASSIRSGGNEQF
>TRBV10-3|-|-
AISGLGQANTEAF
>TRBV11-2|TRBD1|-
ASSMRGTGETQY
>TRBV15|-|once
ATSRDLAGGEQY
>TRBV6-4|TRBD1|-
ASSLQGAPDTQY
>TRBV28|TRBD1|-
ASSPDRVYSEAF
>TRBV2|-|-
ASSEDGLGAQPQH
>TRBV6-1|TRBD1|-
ASEGQRLNTEAF
>TRBV7-2|-|-
ASSLYGEEEKLF
>TRBV2|-|-
ASSNFRDYGYT
>TRBV7-9|TRBD1|-
ASSLGQYENTGELF
>TRBV5-5|-|-
ASSATPQGNTEAF
>TRBV28|TRBD2|-
ASSPSGEYNEQF
>TRBV21-1|-|few
ASSKARTSGKGYEQY
>TRBV9|-|-
ASTPGGMNTEAF
>TRBV13|TRBD1|-
ASSRPGGNYGYT
>TRBV13|TRBD2|once
ASTAGRAGPYNEQF
>TRBV7-8|TRBD2|-
ASSLWASGRAEGYEQY
>TRBV19|-|-
ASSRLGAADTQY
>TRBV28|TRBD1|-
ASSSRDRDGTGELF
>TRBV29-1|-|-
SADRQNTGELF
>TRBV20-1|-|once
SASRALEQF
>TRBV7-8|TRBD1|-
ASSPGDRAGNTIY
>TRBV29-1|-|-
SVARGVDIKGEQF
>TRBV27|-|-
ASSRDSGDTQY
>TRBV29-1|-|-
SDLKMNSNQPQH